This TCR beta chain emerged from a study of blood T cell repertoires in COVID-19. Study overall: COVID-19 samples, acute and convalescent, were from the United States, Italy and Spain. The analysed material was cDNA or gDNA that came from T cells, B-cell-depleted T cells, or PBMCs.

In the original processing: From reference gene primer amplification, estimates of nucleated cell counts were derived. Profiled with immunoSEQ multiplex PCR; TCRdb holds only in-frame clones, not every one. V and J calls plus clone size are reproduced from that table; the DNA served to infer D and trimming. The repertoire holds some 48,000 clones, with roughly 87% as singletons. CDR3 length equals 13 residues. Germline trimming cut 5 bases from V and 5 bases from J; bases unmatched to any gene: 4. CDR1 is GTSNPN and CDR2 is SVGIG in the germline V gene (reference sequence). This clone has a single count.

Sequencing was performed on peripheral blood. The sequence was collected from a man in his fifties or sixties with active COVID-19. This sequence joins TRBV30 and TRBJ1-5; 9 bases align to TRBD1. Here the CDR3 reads CAWGQGLDQPQHF. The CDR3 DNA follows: TGTGCCTGGGGACAGGGGCTAGATCAGCCCCAGCATTTT.